The TCR delta chain described here comes from a study of gamma-delta chains in newborns, infants, children. The wider study: Microbial exposure reportedly drives polyclonal innate γδ T cell expansion after birth.

This clone was counted a few times. TCRdb re-identified clones in the reads via CATT. The data hold approximately 7,000 delta-chain clones, with roughly 10% observed a single time. The V and J ends lost 0 bases and 3 bases respectively, with 16 bases between them. Germline V gene data show CDR1 as GEAIGNYY and CDR2 as EKD. CDR3 size: 17 residues. The sequenced sample consisted of blood. V usage is TRDV2 and J usage is TRDJ2, with a weak D call TRDD3 (6 bases). This receptor was taken from a child who was a newborn, infant or young child, either healthy, febrile or measles-vaccinated (not recorded which). CDR3 nucleotide sequence: TGTGCCTGTGACACCGTGGGGGCCCAAGGGCTGACAGCACAACTCTTCTTT. Amino acid sequence: CACDTVGAQGLTAQLFF.